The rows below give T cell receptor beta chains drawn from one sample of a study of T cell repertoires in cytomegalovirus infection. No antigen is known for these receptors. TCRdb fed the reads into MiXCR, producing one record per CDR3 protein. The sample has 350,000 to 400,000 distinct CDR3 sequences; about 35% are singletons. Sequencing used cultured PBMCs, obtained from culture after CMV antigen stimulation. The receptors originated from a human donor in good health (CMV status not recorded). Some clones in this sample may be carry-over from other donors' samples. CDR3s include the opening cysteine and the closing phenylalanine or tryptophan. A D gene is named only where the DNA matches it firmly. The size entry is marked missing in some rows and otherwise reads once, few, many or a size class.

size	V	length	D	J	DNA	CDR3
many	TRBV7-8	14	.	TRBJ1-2	TGTGCCAGCAGCCCCAGGTCGGGTCCCTATGGCTACACCTTC	CASSPRSGPYGYTF
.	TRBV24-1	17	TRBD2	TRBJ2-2	TGTGCCACCAGTGATCCATCTAGCGGGAGCAACACCGGGGAGCTGTTTTTT	CATSDPSSGSNTGELFF
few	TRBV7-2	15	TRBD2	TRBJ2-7	TGTGCCAGCAGCGCAACTAGCGGGAGCGGTGACGAGCAGTACTTC	CASSATSGSGDEQYF
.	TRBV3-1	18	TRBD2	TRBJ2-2	TGTGCCAGCAGCAATGGACTAGCGGGAGGATCGAACACCGGGGAGCTGTTTTTT	CASSNGLAGGSNTGELFF
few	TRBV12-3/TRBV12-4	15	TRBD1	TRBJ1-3	TGTGCCAGTCTAACAGGGGCCTCGCCTGGAAACACCATATATTTT	CASLTGASPGNTIYF
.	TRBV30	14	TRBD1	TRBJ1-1	TGTGCCTGGAGTGTGGGCAGGGGGAAAACTGAAGCTTTCTTT	CAWSVGRGKTEAFF
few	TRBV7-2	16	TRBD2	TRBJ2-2	TGTGCCAGCAGCTTTGGCGGGAGTCCTGACACCGGGGAGCTGTTTTTT	CASSFGGSPDTGELFF
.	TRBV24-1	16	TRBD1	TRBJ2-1	TGTGCCACCATTGACCCCGATAGACAGGGTAAGCGTGAGCAGTTCTTC	CATIDPDRQGKREQFF
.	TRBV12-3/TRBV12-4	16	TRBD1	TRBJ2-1	TGTGCCAGCAGTATGTGGGGACAGGGAGGATACAATGAGCAGTTCTTC	CASSMWGQGGYNEQFF
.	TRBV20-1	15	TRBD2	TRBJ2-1	TGCAGTGCTAGTGCCCTAGCGGGAGGTTCCGATGAGCAGTTCTTC	CSASALAGGSDEQFF
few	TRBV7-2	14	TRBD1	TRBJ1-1	TGTGCCAGCAGCTTAGATCAGGGGGTCCCTGAAGCTTTCTTT	CASSLDQGVPEAFF
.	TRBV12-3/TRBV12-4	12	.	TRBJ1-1	TGTGCCAGCAGCCTTGGACATGGTGAAGCTTTCTTT	CASSLGHGEAFF
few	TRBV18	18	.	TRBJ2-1	TGTGCCAGCTCACCCGGATGGGTAGGGGGTGCCAACCCAGATGAGCAGTTCTTC	CASSPGWVGGANPDEQFF
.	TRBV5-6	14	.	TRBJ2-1	TGTGCCAGCAGCTTTGACAGCCGATACAATGAGCAGTTCTTC	CASSFDSRYNEQFF
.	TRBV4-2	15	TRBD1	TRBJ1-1	TGTGCCAGCAGCCAACCGACAGGGTTGAACACTGAAGCTTTCTTT	CASSQPTGLNTEAFF
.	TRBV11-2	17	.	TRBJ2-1	TGTGCCAGCAGCCTCCCCCACGGGGCACAGGGAAACAATGAGCAGTTCTTC	CASSLPHGAQGNNEQFF
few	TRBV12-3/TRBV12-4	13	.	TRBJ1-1	TGTGCCAGCAGCCAACCCCGTGGCACTGAAGCTTTCTTT	CASSQPRGTEAFF
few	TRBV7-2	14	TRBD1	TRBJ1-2	TGTGCCAGCAGCATTGGGACAGGGACCTATGGCTACACCTTC	CASSIGTGTYGYTF
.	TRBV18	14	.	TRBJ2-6	TGTGCCAGCTCACCTGGGGCTGGGGCCAACGTCCTGACTTTC	CASSPGAGANVLTF
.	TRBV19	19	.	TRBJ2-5	TGTGCCAGTAGTATTAGTGCGGACTGGGGTATTGGGAGCCAAGAGACCCAGTACTTC	CASSISADWGIGSQETQYF
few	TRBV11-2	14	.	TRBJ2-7	TGTGCCAGCAGCTTTGGTCTCAATAAATACGAGCAGTACTTC	CASSFGLNKYEQYF
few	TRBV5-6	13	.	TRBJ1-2	TGTGCCAGCAGAGTTGGGACAACCTATGGCTACACCTTC	CASRVGTTYGYTF
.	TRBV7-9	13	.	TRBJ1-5	TGTGCCAGCAGCTTAGAGGAGAGGCGGCCCCAGCATTTT	CASSLEERRPQHF